One and the same sample provided the 21 T cell receptor beta chains below, sequenced in a study of CD8+ T cells in alopecia areata (dated by TCRdb to 2016 to 2019). The protocol used for the library was the immunoSEQ multiplex PCR assay. For TCR sequencing, RNA was extracted from every sample and reverse transcribed into cDNA to serve as template. TCRdb took over this immuneACCESS table, retaining in-frame rearrangements with V and J assigned. Such tables are incomplete; in checked studies, under half of the missing clones stem from an unresolved V gene, and the remainder is unexplained. In this sample the table shows 150,000 to 200,000 clones, around 58% of which occur a single time. The top ten clones comprise 16% of the sample. The treatment or condition tag for this specimen amounts to: oral pan-JAK inhibitor, 5-10 mg twice daily. Sequencing was performed on CD4+ T cells sorted from blood, taken at approximately week 60, from a patient treated with tofacitinib. All receptors come from a human donor with alopecia areata.

This clone was found a few times. The chain uses TRBV29-1 and TRBJ2-5; no reliable D call. V was shortened by 3 bases and J by 2 bases, with 7 bases between the two germline ends. The CDR3 runs 12 residues. Germline V gene lookup returns CDR1 SQVTM and CDR2 ANQGSEA. In nucleotides, the CDR3 is TGCAGCGTTGAGAGTCCACAAGAGACCCAGTACTTC. Its protein product is CSVESPQETQYF.

The V and J genes are TRBV4-1 and TRBJ1-5, with a possible D match to TRBD1 (5 bases). The germline V gene has CDR1 MGHRA and CDR2 YSYEKL. The CDR3 sequence is 14 residues long. V was trimmed by 4 bases and J by 2 bases, leaving 9 bases between them. This chain's CDR3 is CASSRRDGNQPQHF. CDR3 coding DNA: TGCGCCAGCAGCCGTAGGGACGGCAATCAGCCCCAGCATTTT.

This clone has just a few counts. The chain uses TRBV4-2 and TRBJ1-2, with D maybe TRBD1 (6 bases). The germline V and J ends were trimmed by 4 bases and 8 bases, with 14 bases remaining between them. The germline V gene has CDR1 LGHNA and CDR2 YNFKEQ. The CDR3 has 13 residues. The CDR3 nucleotides read TGTGCCAGCAGCCCCAGGGGCGATGACGGCTACACCTTC. This codes for CASSPRGDDGYTF.

The V and J genes are TRBV29-1 and TRBJ1-1; 9 positions match TRBD1. The junction had 4 bases not matched to a gene; V was cut back by 7 bases and J by 1 base. In germline, CDR1 is SQVTM, CDR2 ANQGSEA. The CDR3 loop spans 13 amino acids. The CDR3 here is CSAEQGANTEAFF. The CDR3 bases are TGCAGCGCAGAACAGGGGGCGAACACTGAAGCTTTCTTT.

Note on this clone: The junction does not match germline at one end; this may be a read error. The rearrangement uses TRBV30 and TRBJ1-1; maybe TRBD1 (6 bases). CDR1 is GTSNPN and CDR2 is SVGIG in the germline V gene (reference sequence). The CDR3 sequence is 13 residues long. This CDR3 is CAWSSRGTTGAFF. CDR3 sequence (DNA): TGTGCCTGGAGTTCACGAGGGACAACTGGAGCTTTCTTT.

The chain combines TRBV7-2 with TRBJ2-5; no clear D gene. Germline values: CDR1 SGHTA, CDR2 FQGNSA. The CDR3 loop spans 13 amino acids. V gave up 1 base and J gave up 3 bases, with 6 bases separating them. CDR3 protein: CASSLGQKETQYF. DNA of the CDR3: TGTGCCAGCAGCTTAGGGCAGAAAGAGACCCAGTACTTC.

The rearrangement uses TRBV21-1 and TRBJ2-5; the D call TRBD1 from the table was never checked on the DNA. TRBV21-1 is a pseudogene locus. This CDR3 has 15 residues. CDR3 sequence: CASSSPRVNQETQYF. CDR3 DNA sequence: TGTGCCAGCAGCTCCCCCAGGGTCAACCAAGAGACCCAGTACTTC.

This sequence joins TRBV30 and TRBJ2-7; D is perhaps TRBD1 or TRBD2 (5 bases each). V was pared by 0 bases and J by 2 bases, with 11 bases between. This CDR3 comprises 14 residues. CDR1 is GTSNPN and CDR2 is SVGIG in the germline V gene (reference sequence). The CDR3 sequence: CAWSVPGRTYEQYF. The CDR3 DNA follows: TGTGCCTGGAGTGTTCCGGGACGGACCTACGAGCAGTACTTC.

V is TRBV5-4 and J is TRBJ2-2, with 11 nucleotides matching TRBD2. The CDR3 runs 16 residues. CDR1 and CDR2 from the germline V gene are SGHNT and YYREEE (reference sequence). Trimming took 4 bases from V and 5 from J; bases not matched to a gene: 7. The CDR3 DNA follows: TGTGCCAGCAGCGAACCGGGACTAGCGGAAACCGGGGAGCTGTTTTTT. Its protein product is CASSEPGLAETGELFF.

This clone was counted between two and nine times. The gene calls are TRBV5-1 and TRBJ1-4; tentatively, D is TRBD1 (6 bases). V shed 5 bases and J shed 12 bases, with 26 bases lying between them. This CDR3 is built from 16 residues. Looked up from germline, CDR1 is SGHRS and CDR2 is YFSETQ. The CDR3 reads CASSPTVRGRIPELFF. Written as DNA, the CDR3 is TGCGCCAGCAGTCCTACAGTCAGGGGTAGAATCCCGGAACTGTTTTTT.

The chain combines TRBV5-4 with TRBJ2-1; 7 bases match TRBD2. Germline CDR1 reads SGHNT; CDR2 reads YYREEE (reference sequence). The V gene end was trimmed by 0 bases and the J gene end by 10 bases; junction bases not matched to a gene: 13. This CDR3 region has 16 residues. CDR3 sequence (DNA): TGTGCCAGCAGCTTGGGAACCGGCGGGGGAAGAGGGGAGCAGTTCTTC. Its protein is CASSLGTGGGRGEQFF.

This chain uses TRBV4-1 with TRBJ1-2, with TRBD1 matching 9 bases. Trimming took 3 bases from V and 1 from J; bases not matched to a gene: 6. The CDR3 totals 16 residues. CDR1 and CDR2 from the germline V gene are MGHRA and YSYEKL. The CDR3 coding sequence is TGCGCCAGCAGCCACGTGGACAGGGGAGTTAACTATGGCTACACCTTC. Translating gives CASSHVDRGVNYGYTF.

The CDR3 coding sequence is TGCAGTGCTAGTTTGGGGTTTGGCTACACCTTC. Its translation: CSASLGFGYTF. The V call is TRBV20-1, the J call TRBJ1-2, with unresolved D. V lost 3 bases, J lost 7 bases, and 9 bases lay in between. The CDR3 loop spans 11 amino acids. Germline V gene lookup returns CDR1 DFQATT and CDR2 SNEGSKA (reference sequence).

The chain joins TRBV15 to TRBJ2-1; D call uncertain. Germline V gene lookup returns CDR1 LNHNV and CDR2 YYDKDF (reference sequence). This CDR3 has 15 amino acids. Trimming took off 5 bases at V and 3 bases at J, with 14 bases between the two ends. The CDR3 protein is CATSQSGINYNEQFF. The CDR3 coding sequence is TGTGCCACCAGCCAGTCAGGTATCAACTACAATGAGCAGTTCTTC.

The genes are TRBV30 and TRBJ2-6; D is uncertain. V gave up 0 bases and J gave up 2 bases, with 5 bases separating them. This CDR3 is built from 14 residues. The germline CDR1 and CDR2 sequences are GTSNPN and SVGIG (reference sequence). The CDR3 loop is CAWSVWPGANVLTF. The CDR3 bases are TGTGCCTGGAGTGTATGGCCTGGGGCCAACGTCCTGACTTTC.

The chain has TRBV5-1 and TRBJ1-5, with 12 bases fitting TRBD1. V lost 4 bases to trimming and J lost 6 bases; unmatched junction nucleotides: 8. This CDR3 is 16 amino acids long. The germline V gene encodes CDR1 SGHRS and CDR2 YFSETQ. CDR3 protein: CASSPGTGGTGQPQHF. Written as DNA, the CDR3 is TGCGCCAGCAGCCCCGGGACAGGGGGCACGGGTCAGCCCCAGCATTTT. The variable domain in full, completed from reference TRBV5-1 and TRBJ1-5, reads KAGVTQTPRYLIKTRGQQVTLSCSPISGHRSVSWYQQTPGQGLQFLFEYFSETQRNKGNFPGRFSGRQFSNSRSEMNVSTLELGDSALYLCASSPGTGGTGQPQHFGDGTRLSIL.

This clone has only one observation. The genes are TRBV12-5 and TRBJ2-3; D perhaps matches TRBD2 (6 bases). Germline V gene data show CDR1 as LGHNT and CDR2 as FRNRAP. The CDR3 length is 13 residues. V gave up 6 bases and J gave up 2 bases, with 9 bases separating them. The CDR3 loop reads CASGGGSTDTQYF. The DNA for the CDR3 is TGTGCTAGTGGCGGGGGATCCACAGATACGCAGTATTTT. Full variable domain (rest looked up from reference TRBV12-5 and TRBJ2-3): DARVTQTPRHKVTEMGQEVTMRCQPILGHNTVFWYRQTMMQGLELLAYFRNRAPLDDSGMPKDRFSAEMPDATLATLKIQPSEPRDSAVYFCASGGGSTDTQYFGPGTRLTVL.

This clone was detected a few times. The chain is built from TRBV29-1 and TRBJ1-1; perhaps TRBD1 as D (5 bases). The CDR3 has 13 amino acids. Per the germline V gene, CDR1 is SQVTM and CDR2 is ANQGSEA. V dropped 5 bases and J dropped 4 bases, with 14 bases sitting between them. The CDR3 nucleotides are TGCAGCGTTTTAGGCGGGGCGCGCACTGAAGCTTTCTTT. Translating it yields CSVLGGARTEAFF.

This clone was seen more than once but under ten times. The rearrangement joins TRBV14 to TRBJ1-4; D gene ambiguous. The CDR3 loop spans 14 amino acids. Per germline, CDR1 SGHDN and CDR2 FVKESK. V lost 4 bases and J lost 8, with 14 bases in between. The CDR3: CASSPAGIREKLFF. As DNA, the CDR3 is TGTGCCAGCAGCCCCGCGGGGATTCGGGAAAAACTGTTTTTT.

This clone came up once. V usage is TRBV30 and J usage is TRBJ1-2, with 7 positions matching TRBD1. Germline CDR1 GTSNPN, CDR2 SVGIG (reference sequence). The CDR3 is made up of 12 amino acids. Unmatched junction bases numbered 9, after V lost 8 bases and J lost 6 bases. CDR3 in amino acids: CARDREDDGYTF. The CDR3 DNA sequence: TGTGCCAGAGACAGGGAGGACGATGGCTACACCTTC.

The rearrangement uses TRBV6-5 and TRBJ1-2; D is possibly TRBD1 (6 bases). V gave up 5 bases and J gave up 3 bases, with 10 bases separating them. Per germline, CDR1 MNHEY and CDR2 SVGAGI. The CDR3 runs 13 residues. The CDR3 region is CASSRGLDYGYTF. The CDR3 nucleotides read TGTGCCAGCAGTCGGGGGCTCGACTATGGCTACACCTTC.